This passage covers 18 T cell receptor beta chains from one sample sequenced in a study of blood T cell repertoires in COVID-19. The repertoire was sequenced with immunoSEQ multiplex PCR; TCRdb's copy has only in-frame clones and lacks some. The sample has roughly 140,000 clones, about four fifths seen once. The source material was peripheral blood. The receptor set was obtained from a woman older than 75 in a cohort sampled during active or convalescent COVID-19.

This clone was counted between two and nine times. The V and J genes are TRBV5-6 and TRBJ1-3; D not certain. The CDR3 runs to 14 residues. Germline V gene sequence: CDR1 SGHDT, CDR2 YYEEEE. The V and J ends lost 1 base and 7 bases respectively, with 12 bases between them. CDR3 DNA sequence: TGTGCCAGCAGCTTGTGGGCGAGTAGGAACACCATATATTTT. It is translated as CASSLWASRNTIYF.

This CDR3 reads CACQRGIYGYTF. The CDR3 DNA is TGTGCCTGCCAAAGGGGAATCTATGGCTACACCTTC. V and J are TRBV13 and TRBJ1-2; D perhaps matches TRBD1 (5 bases). Germline CDR1 reads PRHDT; CDR2 reads FYEKMQ (reference sequence). The CDR3 length is 12 residues. The ends were cut back, 11 bases at V and 4 bases at J, with 14 bases in the middle.

This chain connects TRBV30 to TRBJ1-2; D uncertain. Per germline, CDR1 GTSNPN and CDR2 SVGIG (reference sequence). Trimming removed 0 bases at V and 5 bases at J, with 10 bases between. This CDR3 has 13 residues. Here the CDR3 DNA reads TGTGCCTGGAGTGTACGGGAAACTTATGGCTACACCTTC. This codes for CAWSVRETYGYTF. Using reference TRBV30 and TRBJ1-2 for the parts outside the CDR3, the full variable domain is SQTIHQWPATLVQPVGSPLSLECTVEGTSNPNLYWYRQAAGRGLQLLFYSVGIGQISSEVPQNLSASRPQDRQFILSSKKLLLSDSGFYLCAWSVRETYGYTFGSGTRLTVV.

CDR3 sequence: CASSDPPEAYGYTF. The CDR3 DNA is TGTGCCAGTAGTGACCCCCCGGAGGCATATGGCTACACCTTC. This chain connects TRBV19 to TRBJ1-2; D call uncertain. Germline values: CDR1 LNHDA, CDR2 SQIVND (reference sequence). Trimming shortened V by 5 bases and J by 5 bases, and 15 bases separated the two germline ends. CDR3 length equals 14 residues.

This chain connects TRBV6-5 to TRBJ1-5; no clear D. The length of the CDR3 is 13 residues. Germline CDR1 reads MNHEY; CDR2 reads SVGAGI. V was pared by 0 bases and J by 7 bases, with 7 bases between. This CDR3 reads CASSYSEFQPQHF. Here the CDR3 DNA reads TGTGCCAGCAGTTACTCGGAGTTCCAGCCCCAGCATTTT.

In this sample, this clone turned up once. This chain uses TRBV5-4 with TRBJ1-1, with TRBD1 matching over 9 bases. V lost 0 bases, J lost 5 bases, and 5 bases stayed unmatched. The CDR3 is 15 amino acids. Per the germline V gene, CDR1 is SGHNT and CDR2 is YYREEE (reference sequence). Here the CDR3 reads CASSLGGTGRTEAFF. CDR3 in DNA: TGTGCCAGCAGCTTGGGCGGGACAGGGAGGACTGAAGCTTTCTTT.

J is TRBJ2-7 and V is TRBV4-1; D is possibly TRBD2 (6 bases). Deletions cut 4 bases from V and 4 bases from J, with 17 bases between. The germline V gene has CDR1 MGHRA and CDR2 YSYEKL. The CDR3 totals 15 residues. The CDR3 DNA reads as TGCGCCAGCAGCCCCACCGGCGGGACCATTTACGAGCAGTACTTC. Amino acid sequence: CASSPTGGTIYEQYF.

Concerning this clone: Germline and junction disagree at one end, which may indicate a read error. The V and J genes are TRBV5-1 and TRBJ2-1, with 7 nucleotides matching TRBD2. The V gene's germline CDR1 is SGHRS and CDR2 YFSETQ. CDR3 length: 12 residues. The CDR3 reads CASESSGSTQVF. CDR3 coding DNA: TGCGCCAGCGAATCTAGCGGATCTACACAGGTCTTC.

This sequence joins TRBV27 and TRBJ1-6; 10 positions match TRBD1. Looked up from germline, CDR1 is MNHEY and CDR2 is SMNVEV (reference sequence). The CDR3 consists of 15 residues. The junction had 7 bases not matched to a gene; V was cut back by 6 bases and J by 8 bases. The CDR3 is CASRGQGGSHSPLHF. DNA for the CDR3: TGTGCCAGCAGAGGACAGGGGGGCTCTCATTCACCCCTCCACTTT.

This clone was recorded only once. The chain uses TRBV6-5 and TRBJ2-7, with 8 bases aligning to TRBD2. CDR1 and CDR2 from the germline V gene are MNHEY and SVGAGI. The ends lost 8 bases at V and 4 bases at J; junction bases unmatched: 4. The CDR3 consists of 12 residues. CDR3: CASAASGYEQYF. The CDR3 nucleotides are TGTGCCAGCGCGGCTAGCGGGTACGAGCAGTACTTC.

The V and J genes are TRBV28 and TRBJ2-5, with 12 bases matching TRBD2. Trimming cost V 5 bases and J 3 bases; bases outside gene matches: 7. Germline V gene data show CDR1 as MDHEN and CDR2 as SYDVKM. This CDR3 spans 16 amino acids. The CDR3 nucleotides read TGTGCCAGCAGTCGAGGGCTAGCGGGGGGGGAAGAGACCCAGTACTTC. Translating gives CASSRGLAGGEETQYF. The complete variable domain, with remaining parts taken from reference TRBV28 and TRBJ2-5, reads DVKVTQSSRYLVKRTGEKVFLECVQDMDHENMFWYRQDPGLGLRLIYFSYDVKMKEKGDIPEGYSVSREKKERFSLILESASTNQTSMYLCASSRGLAGGEETQYFGPGTRLLVL.

This chain links TRBV6-5 with TRBJ1-3; TRBD1 matches 8 bases. CDR1 and CDR2 from the germline V gene are MNHEY and SVGAGI. The CDR3 sequence is 16 residues long. V gave up 2 bases and J gave up 4 bases; unmatched junction bases: 7. In nucleotides, the CDR3 is TGTGCCAGCAGTTACACGCCGGGACAGGTCGGAAACACCATATATTTT. As protein: CASSYTPGQVGNTIYF.

The chain has TRBV6-2 or TRBV6-3 and TRBJ1-2; 9 bases match TRBD1. CDR3 length equals 16 residues. Looked up from germline, CDR1 is MNHEY and CDR2 is SVGEGT. V dropped 5 bases and J dropped 4; count of bases not matched to a gene: 11. CDR3 sequence: CASSRSPGTGTYGYTF. The CDR3 bases are TGTGCCAGCAGTAGAAGTCCCGGGACAGGGACCTATGGCTACACCTTC.

The V and J genes are TRBV3-1 (or the pseudogene TRBV3-2) and TRBJ2-3, with 9 positions matching TRBD1. The CDR3 loop spans 14 amino acids. Germline CDR1 and CDR2: LGHDT and YNNKEL (reference sequence). V trimming: 5 bases; J trimming: 3 bases; junction bases outside the gene matches: 3. CDR3 region: CASSYGQGTDTQYF. The DNA for the CDR3 is TGTGCCAGCAGCTACGGACAGGGGACAGATACGCAGTATTTT.

The chain joins TRBV19 to TRBJ1-2; D gene unclear. Germline assignment: CDR1 LNHDA and CDR2 SQIVND (reference sequence). The V end lost 10 bases, the J end lost 5 bases, and 17 bases lay between the germline ends. This CDR3 comprises 13 residues. The CDR3 nucleotides read TGTGCCACTTCAGTGATATTCCAGTATGGCTACACCTTC. Translation gives CATSVIFQYGYTF.

The chain joins TRBV18 to TRBJ2-5; 15 nucleotides agree with TRBD2. Trimming cost V 1 base and J 3 bases; bases outside gene matches: 0. The CDR3 spans 16 residues. Germline-derived CDR1 and CDR2 are KGHSH and LQKENI. For the CDR3, the DNA is TGTGCCAGCTCACCACGGACTAGCGGGGGGGAAGAGACCCAGTACTTC. Translating gives CASSPRTSGGEETQYF.

CDR3 in DNA: TGTGCCAGCAGCTTAGGGGGACAGGGGGCTGGGTACGAGCAGTACTTC. Protein: CASSLGGQGAGYEQYF. The chain recombines TRBV7-2 with TRBJ2-7; 12 nucleotides align to TRBD1. Germline V gives CDR1 SGHTA, CDR2 FQGNSA. CDR3 length: 16 amino acids. V lost 1 base, J lost 4 bases, and 5 bases stayed unmatched.

The rearrangement links TRBV7-8 to TRBJ2-2, with D possibly TRBD1 on 5 matching bases. This CDR3 comprises 15 residues. Germline CDR1 and CDR2: SGHVS and FQNEAQ. Between the trimmed V and J ends, which lost 5 bases and 4 bases, there was a span of 14 bases. CDR3 in amino acids: CASSATGIFTGELFF. CDR3 DNA sequence: TGTGCCAGCAGCGCCACAGGTATCTTCACCGGGGAGCTGTTTTTT. The variable domain in full, completed from reference TRBV7-8 and TRBJ2-2, reads GAGVSQSPRYKVAKRGQDVALRCDPISGHVSLFWYQQALGQGPEFLTYFQNEAQLDKSGLPSDRFFAERPEGSVSTLKIQRTQQEDSAVYLCASSATGIFTGELFFGEGSRLTVL.